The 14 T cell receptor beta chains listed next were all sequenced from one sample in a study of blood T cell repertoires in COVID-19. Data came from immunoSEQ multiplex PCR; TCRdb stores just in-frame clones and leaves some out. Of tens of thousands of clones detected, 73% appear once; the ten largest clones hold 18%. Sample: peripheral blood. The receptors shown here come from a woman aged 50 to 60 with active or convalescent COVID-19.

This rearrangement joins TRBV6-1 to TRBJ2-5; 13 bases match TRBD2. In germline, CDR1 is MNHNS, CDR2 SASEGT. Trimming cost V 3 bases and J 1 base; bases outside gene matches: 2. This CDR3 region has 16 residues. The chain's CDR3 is CASSDWTSGSQETQYF. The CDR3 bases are TGTGCCAGCAGTGACTGGACTAGCGGGAGCCAAGAGACCCAGTACTTC.

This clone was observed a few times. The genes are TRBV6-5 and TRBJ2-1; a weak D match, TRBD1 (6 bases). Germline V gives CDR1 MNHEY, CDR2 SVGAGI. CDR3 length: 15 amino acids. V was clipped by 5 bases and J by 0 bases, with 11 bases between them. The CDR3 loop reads CASSTDRSSYNEQFF. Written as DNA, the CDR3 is TGTGCCAGCAGTACTGACAGGAGCTCCTACAATGAGCAGTTCTTC.

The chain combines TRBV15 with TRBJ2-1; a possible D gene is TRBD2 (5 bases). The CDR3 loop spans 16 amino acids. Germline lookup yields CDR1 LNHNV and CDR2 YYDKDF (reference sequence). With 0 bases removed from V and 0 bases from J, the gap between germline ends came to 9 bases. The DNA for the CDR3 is TGTGCCACCAGCAGAGATTCCAGCGGCTCCTACAATGAGCAGTTCTTC. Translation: CATSRDSSGSYNEQFF.

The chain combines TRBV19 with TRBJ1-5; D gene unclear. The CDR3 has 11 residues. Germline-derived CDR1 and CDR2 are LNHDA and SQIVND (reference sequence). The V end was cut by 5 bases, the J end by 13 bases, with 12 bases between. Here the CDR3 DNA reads TGTGCCAGTAGTCATGTACATCCTCAGCATTTT. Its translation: CASSHVHPQHF.

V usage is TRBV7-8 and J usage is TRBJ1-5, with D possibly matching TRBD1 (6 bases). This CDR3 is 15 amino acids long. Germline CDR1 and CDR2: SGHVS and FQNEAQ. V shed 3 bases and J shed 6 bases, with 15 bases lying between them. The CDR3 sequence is CASSFLGGLGQPQHF. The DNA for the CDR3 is TGTGCCAGCAGCTTTTTGGGGGGGCTTGGTCAGCCCCAGCATTTT.

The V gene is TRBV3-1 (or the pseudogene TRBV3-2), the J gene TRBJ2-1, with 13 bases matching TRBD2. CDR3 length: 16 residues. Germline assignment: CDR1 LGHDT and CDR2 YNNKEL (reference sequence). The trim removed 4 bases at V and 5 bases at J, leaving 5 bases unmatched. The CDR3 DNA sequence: TGTGCCAGCAGCCTCTGGACTAGCGGGAGCCACAATGAGCAGTTCTTC. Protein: CASSLWTSGSHNEQFF.

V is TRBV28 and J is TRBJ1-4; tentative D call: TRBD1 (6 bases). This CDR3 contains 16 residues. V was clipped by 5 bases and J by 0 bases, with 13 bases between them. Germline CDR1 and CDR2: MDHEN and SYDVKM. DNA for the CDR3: TGTGCCAGCAGTCAACACAAGGGGGCAACTAATGAAAAACTGTTTTTT. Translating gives CASSQHKGATNEKLFF.

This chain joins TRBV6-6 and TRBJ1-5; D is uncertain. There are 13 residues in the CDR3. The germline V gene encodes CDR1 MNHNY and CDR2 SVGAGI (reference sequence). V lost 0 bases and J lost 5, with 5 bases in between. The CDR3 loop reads CASSYSLDQPQHF. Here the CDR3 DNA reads TGTGCCAGCAGTTACTCCCTTGATCAGCCCCAGCATTTT.

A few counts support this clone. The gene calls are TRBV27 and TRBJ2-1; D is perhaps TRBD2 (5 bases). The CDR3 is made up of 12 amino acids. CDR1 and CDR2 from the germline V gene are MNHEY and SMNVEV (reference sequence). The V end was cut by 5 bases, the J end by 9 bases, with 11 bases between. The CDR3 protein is CASSPLEGEQFF. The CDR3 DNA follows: TGTGCCAGCAGTCCCCTCGAGGGTGAGCAGTTCTTC.

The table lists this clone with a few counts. CDR3 nucleotide sequence: TGCGCCAGCAGCTGGGTAGGGGTGAACACTGAAGCTTTCTTT. It is translated as CASSWVGVNTEAFF. The chain uses TRBV5-1 and TRBJ1-1; perhaps TRBD1 as D (5 bases). The V and J ends lost 3 bases and 0 bases respectively, with 9 bases between them. Germline V gives CDR1 SGHRS, CDR2 YFSETQ. This CDR3 is 14 amino acids long.

CDR3 coding DNA: TGCGCCAGCAGCTTGGCAAGGCGGGCACTCTACAATGAGCAGTTCTTC. This translates into CASSLARRALYNEQFF. This rearrangement joins TRBV5-1 to TRBJ2-1, with a weak D call TRBD2 (5 bases). The CDR3 consists of 16 residues. Trimming shortened V by 0 bases and J by 3 bases, and 13 bases separated the two germline ends. Per the germline V gene, CDR1 is SGHRS and CDR2 is YFSETQ.

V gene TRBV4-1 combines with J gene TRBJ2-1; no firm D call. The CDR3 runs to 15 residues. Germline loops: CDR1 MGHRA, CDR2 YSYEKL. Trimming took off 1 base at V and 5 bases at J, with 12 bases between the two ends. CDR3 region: CASSQGRPGHNEQFF. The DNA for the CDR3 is TGCGCCAGCAGCCAAGGGCGACCAGGCCACAATGAGCAGTTCTTC.

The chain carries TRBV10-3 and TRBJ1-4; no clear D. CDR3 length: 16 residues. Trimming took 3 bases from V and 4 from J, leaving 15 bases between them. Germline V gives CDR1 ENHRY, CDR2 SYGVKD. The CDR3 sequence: CAISDRSPDVNEKLFF. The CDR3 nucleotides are TGTGCCATCAGTGACCGGAGCCCCGATGTTAATGAAAAACTGTTTTTT.

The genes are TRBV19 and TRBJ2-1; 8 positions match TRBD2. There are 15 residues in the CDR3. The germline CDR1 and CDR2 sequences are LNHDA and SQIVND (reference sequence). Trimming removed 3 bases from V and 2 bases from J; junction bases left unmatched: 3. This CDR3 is CASSIAGGTYNEQFF. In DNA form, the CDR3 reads TGTGCCAGTAGTATCGCGGGAGGCACCTACAATGAGCAGTTCTTC.